One and the same sample provided the 23 T cell receptor beta chains below, sequenced in a study of blood T cell repertoires in COVID-19. Data came from immunoSEQ multiplex PCR; TCRdb stores just in-frame clones and leaves some out. The sample has hundreds of thousands of clones, 70% to 90% seen once; the top ten hold more than 1.5%. Sequenced sample: PBMCs or T cells enriched from blood (not recorded which). These receptors were collected from a man aged 35 to 55 who had recovered from COVID-19.

V and J are TRBV19 and TRBJ1-1; TRBD1 agrees at 8 bases. Per the germline V gene, CDR1 is LNHDA and CDR2 is SQIVND (reference sequence). J lost 8 bases, V lost 7 bases, and 6 bases had no gene match. This CDR3 spans 12 amino acids. CDR3 DNA sequence: TGTGCCAGTAACTACAGGGGGGCCGAAGCTTTCTTT. Protein sequence: CASNYRGAEAFF.

To note about this clone: Other DNA sequences in the sample encode the same CDR3. The chain employs TRBV7-9 and TRBJ2-7, with D perhaps TRBD1 (6 bases). The CDR3 consists of 12 residues. Germline assignment: CDR1 SEHNR and CDR2 FQNEAQ (reference sequence). Trimming removed 4 bases at V and 7 bases at J, with 11 bases between. CDR3 in amino acids: CASSSQGWEQYF. CDR3 nucleotides: TGTGCCAGCAGCTCACAGGGTTGGGAGCAGTACTTC.

The V call is TRBV18, the J call TRBJ1-3, with 7 bases matching TRBD1. CDR1 and CDR2 (germline): KGHSH, LQKENI. The CDR3 runs 16 residues. J gave up 0 bases and V 1 base, and 3 bases lay outside the gene matches. CDR3 amino acids: CASSPRDSLSGNTIYF. CDR3 in DNA: TGTGCCAGCTCACCACGGGACAGTCTCTCTGGAAACACCATATATTTT.

As to this clone: The junction departs from germline at one end; a sequencing error may be responsible. The chain uses TRBV7-7 and TRBJ2-5; 10 nucleotides line up with TRBD2. The length of the CDR3 is 14 residues. Germline CDR1 reads SSHAT; CDR2 reads FNYEAQ (reference sequence). DNA of the CDR3: TGTGCTAGCAGCCCAGCGGGGGGGCGAGAGACCCAGTACTTC. Translated, it gives CASSPAGGRETQYF. Supplemented by reference TRBV7-7 and TRBJ2-5, the full variable domain reads GAGVSQSPRYKVTKRGQDVTLRCDPISSHATLYWYQQALGQGPEFLTYFNYEAQPDKSGLPSDRFSAERPEGSISTLTIQRTEQRDSAMYRCASSPAGGRETQYFGPGTRLLVL.

This rearrangement joins TRBV27 to TRBJ1-2; 7 nucleotides match TRBD1. The CDR3 is 13 residues long. Trimming took 5 bases from V and 6 from J; bases not matched to a gene: 6. The germline V gene has CDR1 MNHEY and CDR2 SMNVEV (reference sequence). The CDR3 nucleotides are TGTGCCAGCAGTCCCAGGGGGGCAAATGGCTACACCTTC. Its translation: CASSPRGANGYTF.

The gene calls are TRBV6-2 or TRBV6-3 and TRBJ2-7; D is unclear. The CDR3 runs to 12 residues. V lost 6 bases to trimming and J lost 5 bases, with 11 bases between them. Germline CDR1 is MNHEY and CDR2 is SVGEGT. The DNA of the CDR3 is TGTGCCAGCAGCTCCCGACGGGACGAGCAGTACTTC. The encoded protein is CASSSRRDEQYF.

This clone showed up just once. The chain links TRBV18 to TRBJ1-1, with no clear D. The V end was cut by 3 bases, the J end by 3 bases, with 8 bases between. The CDR3 covers 13 residues. Germline V CDR1 and CDR2: KGHSH, LQKENI. CDR3 nucleotides: TGTGCCAGCTCACCCCCCCCAGACACTGAAGCTTTCTTT. Protein sequence: CASSPPPDTEAFF. The complete variable domain, with remaining parts taken from reference TRBV18 and TRBJ1-1, reads NAGVMQNPRHLVRRRGQEARLRCSPMKGHSHVYWYRQLPEEGLKFMVYLQKENIIDESGMPKERFSAEFPKEGPSILRIQQVVRGDSAAYFCASSPPPDTEAFFGQGTRLTVV.

The genes are TRBV5-4 and TRBJ2-1; a weak D match, TRBD2 (7 bases). This CDR3 comprises 15 residues. CDR1 is SGHNT, CDR2 YYREEE, per germline (reference sequence). Trimming pared 4 bases from V and 5 bases from J, leaving 16 bases between. CDR3 residues: CASSIGGPLNNEQFF. For the CDR3, the DNA is TGTGCCAGCAGCATCGGGGGGCCCCTGAACAATGAGCAGTTCTTC. The full variable domain, its missing parts supplied by reference TRBV5-4 and TRBJ2-1, is ETGVTQSPTHLIKTRGQQVTLRCSSQSGHNTVSWYQQALGQGPQFIFQYYREEENGRGNFPPRFSGLQFPNYSSELNVNALELDDSALYLCASSIGGPLNNEQFFGPGTRLTVL.

This clone has just one count. This rearrangement joins TRBV28 to TRBJ2-7; TRBD1 might be the D (5 bases). Trimming took 3 bases from V and 6 from J, leaving 12 bases between them. The CDR3 has 13 residues. Germline lookup yields CDR1 MDHEN and CDR2 SYDVKM. The CDR3 DNA is TGTGCCAGCAGTTTCAGGGAAGCGAGCGAGCAGTACTTC. It is translated as CASSFREASEQYF.

V gene TRBV7-9 combines with J gene TRBJ2-5; perhaps TRBD1 as D (5 bases). The CDR3 has 17 amino acids. Germline V gene data show CDR1 as SEHNR and CDR2 as FQNEAQ (reference sequence). Trimming stripped 3 bases from V and 3 bases from J, with 20 bases between. In DNA, the CDR3 is TGTGCCAGCAGCTTCCCCCAGGGAACGAATGAAAAAGAGACCCAGTACTTC. Translated, it gives CASSFPQGTNEKETQYF.

V gene TRBV19 combines with J gene TRBJ1-5, with D possibly matching TRBD1 (6 bases). V was clipped by 4 bases and J by 0 bases, with 10 bases between them. CDR1 and CDR2 (germline): LNHDA, SQIVND (reference sequence). The CDR3 contains 15 residues. The CDR3 loop reads CASSTQGYSNQPQHF. The CDR3, as DNA: TGTGCCAGTAGTACTCAGGGGTATAGCAATCAGCCCCAGCATTTT.

This clone has only one observation. J is TRBJ2-7 and V is TRBV5-1; possibly TRBD1 or TRBD2 for D (8 bases each). CDR3 length: 22 residues. The V gene's germline CDR1 is SGHRS and CDR2 YFSETQ. The ends were cut back, 4 bases at V and 0 bases at J, with 35 bases in the middle. In DNA, the CDR3 is TGCGCCAGCAGCGTGGACAGGGCGCGAGGAAGTAGCGGGAACTCGCTCTCCTACGAGCAGTACTTC. Translated: CASSVDRARGSSGNSLSYEQYF.

The V and J genes are TRBV7-2 and TRBJ2-3; TRBD2 matches 8 bases. Germline CDR1 is SGHTA and CDR2 is FQGNSA. The CDR3 has 16 residues. V lost 2 bases, J lost 4 bases, and 8 bases stayed unmatched. CDR3 protein: CASSLMSGGAADTQYF. The CDR3, as DNA: TGTGCCAGCAGCTTAATGTCCGGGGGGGCCGCAGATACGCAGTATTTT.

The rearrangement uses TRBV14 and TRBJ2-7, with D maybe TRBD1 (5 bases). The CDR3 covers 15 residues. The germline gives CDR1 SGHDN, CDR2 FVKESK. Between the trimmed V and J ends, which lost 3 bases and 2 bases, there was a span of 14 bases. Here the CDR3 DNA reads TGTGCCAGCAGCCAGCGAAGGGCAGGGACCTACGAGCAGTACTTC. This encodes CASSQRRAGTYEQYF. The whole variable domain, filled in from reference TRBV14 and TRBJ2-7, reads EAGVTQFPSHSVIEKGQTVTLRCDPISGHDNLYWYRRVMGKEIKFLLHFVKESKQDESGMPNNRFLAERTGGTYSTLKVQPAELEDSGVYFCASSQRRAGTYEQYFGPGTRLTVT.

The chain joins TRBV7-2 to TRBJ2-1; 13 nucleotides align to TRBD2. Germline trimming cut 5 bases from V and 4 bases from J; bases unmatched to any gene: 2. The V gene's germline CDR1 is SGHTA and CDR2 FQGNSA. The CDR3 is 15 amino acids. CDR3 coding DNA: TGTGCCAGCAGCCCGGGACTAGCGGGGTACAATGAGCAGTTCTTC. Translating gives CASSPGLAGYNEQFF. The whole variable domain, remainder taken from reference TRBV7-2 and TRBJ2-1, is GAGVSQSPSNKVTEKGKDVELRCDPISGHTALYWYRQSLGQGLEFLIYFQGNSAPDKSGLPSDRFSAERTGGSVSTLTIQRTQQEDSAVYLCASSPGLAGYNEQFFGPGTRLTVL.

The rearrangement joins TRBV7-2 to TRBJ1-1; no firm D call. The V gene's germline CDR1 is SGHTA and CDR2 FQGNSA. V was shortened by 2 bases and J by 6 bases, with 10 bases between the two germline ends. The CDR3 loop spans 13 amino acids. CDR3 loop: CASSLTGGAEAFF. In nucleotides, the CDR3 is TGTGCCAGCAGCTTAACTGGAGGCGCTGAAGCTTTCTTT.

The count of this clone is one. The genes are TRBV21-1 and TRBJ1-1. TRBV21-1 is a pseudogene locus. This CDR3 is built from 13 residues. The CDR3 spells CASSKASVSEAFF. CDR3 sequence (DNA): TGTGCCAGCAGCAAAGCGTCGGTTTCTGAAGCTTTCTTT.

The chain is built from TRBV29-1 and TRBJ2-5, with D perhaps TRBD2 (5 bases). This CDR3 is built from 11 residues. Trimming left V 4 bases short and J 5 bases short, with 8 bases between. Germline lookup yields CDR1 SQVTM and CDR2 ANQGSEA. CDR3 DNA sequence: TGCAGCGTTGTTAGGAGGGAGACCCAGTACTTC. It codes for CSVVRRETQYF.

V is TRBV5-6 and J is TRBJ2-5; possibly TRBD2 for D (5 bases). This CDR3 comprises 14 residues. CDR1 is SGHDT and CDR2 is YYEEEE in the germline V gene. V lost 1 base, J lost 4 bases, and 11 bases lay in between. CDR3 loop: CASSLTGVRETQYF. For the CDR3, the DNA is TGTGCCAGCAGCTTGACCGGGGTACGAGAGACCCAGTACTTC.

The chain employs TRBV4-2 and TRBJ2-5; a weak D match, TRBD2 (6 bases). The germline CDR1 and CDR2 sequences are LGHNA and YNFKEQ. V gave up 4 bases and J gave up 0 bases, with 15 bases separating them. This CDR3 is 16 amino acids long. CDR3 loop: CASSPEDYLYQETQYF. The CDR3 DNA reads TGTGCCAGCAGCCCAGAGGACTACCTGTACCAAGAGACCCAGTACTTC.

The chain is built from TRBV4-3 and TRBJ2-4; 7 bases map to TRBD1. Germline-derived CDR1 and CDR2 are LGHNA and YSLEER. The CDR3 extends over 19 amino acids. The junction had 14 bases not matched to a gene; V was cut back by 1 base and J by 2 bases. CDR3 in DNA: TGCGCCAGCAGCCAAGGATGGGTGAAGGCAGGGGGTTCCAAAAACATTCAGTACTTC. Its translation is CASSQGWVKAGGSKNIQYF.

The gene calls are TRBV11-3 and TRBJ2-1, with 10 bases matching TRBD2. The CDR3 is made up of 15 amino acids. The germline CDR1 and CDR2 sequences are SGHNT and YENEEA. The junction had 4 bases not matched to a gene; V was cut back by 6 bases and J by 2 bases. CDR3 in DNA: TGTGCCAGCAGTCAGCGGGAGGGCCCCTACAATGAGCAGTTCTTC. Residues: CASSQREGPYNEQFF.

This clone was seen a single time. The J gene is TRBJ1-2, the V gene TRBV7-9; 9 bases agree with TRBD1. The CDR3 consists of 14 residues. The germline V gene has CDR1 SEHNR and CDR2 FQNEAQ (reference sequence). The V segment lost 7 bases and the J segment 4 bases; nucleotides outside the gene matches: 7. CDR3 nucleotide sequence: TGTGCCAGCACCACAGGGGGCGGGCTCTATGGCTACACCTTC. This codes for CASTTGGGLYGYTF.